The 21 T cell receptor beta chains in this list originate from one sample, sequenced in a study of blood T cell repertoires in COVID-19. Using immunoSEQ multiplex PCR, the repertoire was profiled, and TCRdb retains in-frame clones only, with some absent. The sample records around 200,000 clones, over 80% being singletons. Sequencing used peripheral blood. The receptors derive from a woman aged 40-49 years with COVID-19, enrolled during active disease.

The chain is built from TRBV5-1 and TRBJ2-7; TRBD1 might be the D (6 bases). This CDR3 comprises 15 residues. With 2 bases removed from V and 6 bases from J, the gap between germline ends came to 18 bases. Germline CDR1 is SGHRS and CDR2 is YFSETQ. CDR3 in DNA: TGCGCCAGCAGCTTTCGGTCCAGGGGCGGAGGCGAGCAGTACTTC. This gives the protein CASSFRSRGGGEQYF.

The V gene is TRBV7-9, the J gene TRBJ1-4; D unclear. This CDR3 is built from 13 residues. V lost 5 bases, J lost 5 bases, and 9 bases lay in between. Germline-derived CDR1 and CDR2 are SEHNR and FQNEAQ (reference sequence). In DNA, the CDR3 is TGTGCCAGCAGCCCTGGGGAGAATGAAAAACTGTTTTTT. This translates into CASSPGENEKLFF.

The sample holds one count of this clone. V is TRBV27 and J is TRBJ1-4; possibly TRBD1 for D (6 bases). V was shortened by 5 bases and J by 4 bases, with 20 bases between the two germline ends. Germline lookup yields CDR1 MNHEY and CDR2 SMNVEV (reference sequence). The CDR3 is 17 residues long. The CDR3 sequence: CASSQRGGAGLNEKLFF. CDR3 nucleotide sequence: TGTGCCAGCAGTCAACGGGGGGGGGCAGGGCTTAATGAAAAACTGTTTTTT.

The rearrangement links TRBV7-9 to TRBJ1-1; the match to TRBD1 covers 10 bases. The CDR3 length is 14 residues. Germline lookup yields CDR1 SEHNR and CDR2 FQNEAQ (reference sequence). V lost 7 bases, J lost 5 bases, and 7 bases stayed unmatched. CDR3 protein: CASTSGQGGTEAFF. Written as DNA, the CDR3 is TGTGCCAGCACCTCCGGACAGGGGGGAACTGAAGCTTTCTTT.

The CDR3 region is CASGRLNQPQHF. The CDR3 DNA sequence: TGTGCCAGCGGGAGGCTAAATCAGCCCCAGCATTTT. V is TRBV7-8 and J is TRBJ1-5; no definite D call. With 8 bases removed from V and 4 bases from J, the gap between germline ends came to 9 bases. Germline CDR1 SGHVS, CDR2 FQNEAQ. The CDR3 contains 12 residues.

The CDR3 sequence: CASSYSAGWSQHF. The CDR3 coding sequence is TGTGCCAGCAGTTACTCGGCAGGTTGGTCCCAGCATTTT. V is TRBV6-5 and J is TRBJ1-5; D is unclear. Germline values: CDR1 MNHEY, CDR2 SVGAGI. V was cut by 0 bases and J by 11 bases, with 11 bases left in between. The CDR3 is 13 amino acids.

The chain joins TRBV24-1 to TRBJ2-1, with 8 nucleotides matching TRBD2. The CDR3 runs to 18 residues. Germline CDR1 KGHDR, CDR2 SFDVKD. The junction had 10 bases not matched to a gene; V was cut back by 4 bases and J by 0 bases. The CDR3 here is CATSDPSGGLSSYNEQFF. The CDR3 DNA reads TGTGCCACCAGTGACCCCTCGGGAGGGCTTAGCTCCTACAATGAGCAGTTCTTC.

CDR3: CASRLNGRDTIYF. CDR3 nucleotides: TGCGCCAGCAGATTAAACGGTCGGGACACCATATATTTT. V gene TRBV10-1 combines with J gene TRBJ1-3, with D uncertain. This CDR3 spans 13 amino acids. Trimming took 6 bases from V and 8 from J, leaving 14 bases between them. Germline V gene data show CDR1 as WNHNN and CDR2 as SYGVQD (reference sequence).

The chain joins TRBV19 to TRBJ2-5; D not certain. V was clipped by 6 bases and J by 1 base, with 9 bases between them. This CDR3 region has 13 residues. CDR1 and CDR2 (germline): LNHDA, SQIVND (reference sequence). The CDR3, as DNA: TGTGCCAGTAGGTACACAGTCCAAGAGACCCAGTACTTC. Translation gives CASRYTVQETQYF. The whole variable domain, remainder taken from reference TRBV19 and TRBJ2-5, is DGGITQSPKYLFRKEGQNVTLSCEQNLNHDAMYWYRQDPGQGLRLIYYSQIVNDFQKGDIAEGYSVSREKKESFPLTVTSAQKNPTAFYLCASRYTVQETQYFGPGTRLLVL.

V and J are TRBV6-5 and TRBJ1-2, with D possibly matching TRBD1 (5 bases). The ends were cut back, 5 bases at V and 7 bases at J, with 17 bases in the middle. The germline V gene has CDR1 MNHEY and CDR2 SVGAGI. The CDR3 is made up of 14 amino acids. In nucleotides, the CDR3 is TGTGCCAGCAGTCCTTACGGGACTTCGCGTGGCTACACCTTC. It encodes CASSPYGTSRGYTF.

The rearrangement joins TRBV6-5 to TRBJ1-1; D perhaps matches TRBD1 (5 bases). CDR1 is MNHEY and CDR2 is SVGAGI in the germline V gene. This CDR3 comprises 13 residues. V lost 9 bases to trimming and J lost 5 bases, with 16 bases between them. The CDR3 bases are TGTGCCAGTTACCAGGGCGATTTGACTGAAGCTTTCTTT. Translated: CASYQGDLTEAFF.

The J gene is TRBJ2-7, the V gene TRBV6-4, with 7 bases aligning to TRBD2. V lost 3 bases and J lost 0; bases outside the gene matches: 2. Germline CDR1 is MRHNA and CDR2 is SNTAGT. This CDR3 has 14 residues. The CDR3 is CASSERESSYEQYF. The DNA of the CDR3 is TGTGCCAGCAGTGAGCGGGAGAGCTCCTACGAGCAGTACTTC.

CDR3 residues: CASSDPTGDRINNEQFF. Here the CDR3 DNA reads TGTGCCAGCAGTGACCCGACAGGGGATAGAATCAACAATGAGCAGTTCTTC. This sequence joins TRBV25-1 and TRBJ2-1; 8 bases align to TRBD1. Trimming cost V 3 bases and J 5 bases; bases outside gene matches: 12. Germline CDR1 and CDR2: MGHDK and SYGVNS. The CDR3 is 17 residues long.

The chain is built from TRBV5-4 and TRBJ2-7; 7 positions agree with TRBD1. The germline V gene has CDR1 SGHNT and CDR2 YYREEE (reference sequence). Trimming removed 0 bases from V and 2 bases from J; junction bases left unmatched: 8. The CDR3 is made up of 16 amino acids. The CDR3 DNA is TGTGCCAGCAGCTTGGGAGGGTCAGGGGGTACCTACGAGCAGTACTTC. This codes for CASSLGGSGGTYEQYF.

This clone was observed a handful of times. CDR3 DNA: TGTGCCAGCAGGGGACAGGGGGCCTATGGCTACACCTTC. Its protein product is CASRGQGAYGYTF. This chain connects TRBV12-3 or TRBV12-4 to TRBJ1-2; 12 positions match TRBD1. With 6 bases clipped from V and 4 bases from J, the junction kept 0 bases outside the gene matches. The CDR3 consists of 13 residues.

This chain links TRBV3-1 (or the pseudogene TRBV3-2) with TRBJ2-1; D might be TRBD2 (5 bases). The ends were cut back, 0 bases at V and 6 bases at J, with 12 bases in the middle. CDR1 is LGHDT, CDR2 YNNKEL, per germline (reference sequence). The CDR3 length is 15 residues. The CDR3 DNA reads TGTGCCAGCAGCCAAGATCGAAGGAGGCCCAATGAGCAGTTCTTC. Protein product: CASSQDRRRPNEQFF.

The chain combines TRBV9 with TRBJ2-3; weak D call: TRBD1 (5 bases). This CDR3 has 12 residues. Looked up from germline, CDR1 is SGDLS and CDR2 is YYNGEE. V was clipped by 0 bases and J by 10 bases, with 9 bases between them. CDR3 region: CASSVDQGAQYF. The CDR3 DNA sequence: TGTGCCAGCAGCGTAGATCAGGGCGCGCAGTATTTT.

This rearrangement joins TRBV7-3 to TRBJ1-6; D perhaps matches TRBD1 (5 bases). V shed 5 bases and J shed 7 bases, with 15 bases lying between them. CDR3 length: 15 amino acids. Looked up from germline, CDR1 is SGHTA and CDR2 is FQGTGA. The CDR3 sequence is CASSNVGRENSPLHF. The DNA for the CDR3 is TGTGCCAGCAGCAACGTGGGACGGGAGAATTCACCCCTCCACTTT. Full variable domain (outside the CDR3, taken from reference TRBV7-3 and TRBJ1-6): GAGVSQTPSNKVTEKGKYVELRCDPISGHTALYWYRQSLGQGPEFLIYFQGTGAADDSGLPNDRFFAVRPEGSVSTLKIQRTERGDSAVYLCASSNVGRENSPLHFGNGTRLTVT.

V and J are TRBV6-5 and TRBJ2-1; D gene unclear. The CDR3 has 13 residues. From germline, CDR1 is MNHEY and CDR2 SVGAGI. Between the trimmed V and J ends, which lost 4 bases and 7 bases, there was a span of 11 bases. The CDR3 bases are TGTGCCAGCAGTTTGAACTTCGAGAATGAGCAGTTCTTC. The encoded protein is CASSLNFENEQFF.

The gene calls are TRBV5-4 and TRBJ1-6, with a possible D match to TRBD1 (6 bases). This CDR3 region has 14 residues. V gave up 0 bases and J gave up 7 bases, with 8 bases separating them. Germline V gives CDR1 SGHNT, CDR2 YYREEE (reference sequence). CDR3 nucleotides: TGTGCCAGCAGCTTGGGACAGGCCAATTCACCCCTCCACTTT. It codes for CASSLGQANSPLHF.

This rearrangement joins TRBV3-1 (or the pseudogene TRBV3-2) to TRBJ1-1; D is ambiguous. V lost 1 base and J lost 1, with 7 bases in between. Per germline, CDR1 LGHDT and CDR2 YNNKEL (reference sequence). This CDR3 is 14 amino acids long. The CDR3 reads CASSQGSGNTEAFF. The CDR3 coding sequence is TGTGCCAGCAGCCAAGGGTCAGGGAACACTGAAGCTTTCTTT.